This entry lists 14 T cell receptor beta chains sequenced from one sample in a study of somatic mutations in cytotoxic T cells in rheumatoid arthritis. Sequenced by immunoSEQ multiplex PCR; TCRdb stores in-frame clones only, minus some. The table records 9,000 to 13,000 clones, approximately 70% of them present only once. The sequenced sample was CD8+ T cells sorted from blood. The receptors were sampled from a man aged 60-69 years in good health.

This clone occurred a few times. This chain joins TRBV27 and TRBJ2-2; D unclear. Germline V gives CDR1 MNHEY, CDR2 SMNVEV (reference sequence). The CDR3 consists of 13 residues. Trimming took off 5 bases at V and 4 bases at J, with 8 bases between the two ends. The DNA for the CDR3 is TGTGCCAGCAGTCCGGTAGCCACCGGGGAGCTGTTTTTT. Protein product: CASSPVATGELFF.

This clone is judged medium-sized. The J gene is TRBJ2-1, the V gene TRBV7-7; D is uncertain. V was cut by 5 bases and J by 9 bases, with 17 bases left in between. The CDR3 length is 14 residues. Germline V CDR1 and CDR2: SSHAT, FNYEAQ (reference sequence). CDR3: CASSQASLGGEQFF. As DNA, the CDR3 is TGTGCCAGCAGCCAGGCGTCCCTAGGTGGTGAGCAGTTCTTC.

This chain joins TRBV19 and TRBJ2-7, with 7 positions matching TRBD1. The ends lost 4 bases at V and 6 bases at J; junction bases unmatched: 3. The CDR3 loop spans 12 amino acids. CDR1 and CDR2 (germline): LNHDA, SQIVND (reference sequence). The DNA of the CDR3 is TGTGCCAGTAGTACCGACAGGGCCGAGCAGTACTTC. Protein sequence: CASSTDRAEQYF.

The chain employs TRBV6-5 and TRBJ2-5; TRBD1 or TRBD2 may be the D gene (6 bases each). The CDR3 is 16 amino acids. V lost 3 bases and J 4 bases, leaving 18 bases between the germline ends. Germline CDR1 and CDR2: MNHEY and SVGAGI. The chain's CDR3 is CASSYYPGGVAETQYF. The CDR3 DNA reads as TGTGCCAGCAGTTATTACCCCGGGGGCGTGGCAGAGACCCAGTACTTC.

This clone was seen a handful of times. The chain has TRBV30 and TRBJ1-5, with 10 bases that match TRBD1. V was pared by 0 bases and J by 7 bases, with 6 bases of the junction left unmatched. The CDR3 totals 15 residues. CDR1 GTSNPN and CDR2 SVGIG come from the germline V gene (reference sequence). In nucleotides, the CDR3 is TGTGCCTGGAGTGTAGAGACAGGGGGCGGGCAGCCCCAGCATTTT. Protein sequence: CAWSVETGGGQPQHF.

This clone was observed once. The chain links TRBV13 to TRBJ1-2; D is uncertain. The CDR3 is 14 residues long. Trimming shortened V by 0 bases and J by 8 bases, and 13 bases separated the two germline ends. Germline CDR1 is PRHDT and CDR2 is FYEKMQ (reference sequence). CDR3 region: CASSLGGSPSGYTF. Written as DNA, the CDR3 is TGTGCCAGCAGCTTAGGGGGCAGTCCTAGCGGCTACACCTTC.

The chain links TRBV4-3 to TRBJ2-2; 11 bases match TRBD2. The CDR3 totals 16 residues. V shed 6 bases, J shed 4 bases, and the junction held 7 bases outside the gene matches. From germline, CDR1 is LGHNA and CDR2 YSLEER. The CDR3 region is CASSPTSGGTTGELFF. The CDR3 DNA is TGCGCCAGCAGTCCAACTAGCGGGGGAACCACCGGGGAGCTGTTTTTT.

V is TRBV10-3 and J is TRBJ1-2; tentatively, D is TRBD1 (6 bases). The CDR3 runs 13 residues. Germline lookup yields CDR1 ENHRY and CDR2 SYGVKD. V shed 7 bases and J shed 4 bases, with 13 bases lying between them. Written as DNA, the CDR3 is TGTGCCATCACTGAAACAGGGACCTATGGCTACACCTTC. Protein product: CAITETGTYGYTF.

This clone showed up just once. The CDR3 is CASSQDWGLAGTALHTQYF. The CDR3 DNA reads TGCGCCAGCAGCCAAGATTGGGGACTAGCGGGGACCGCTCTGCATACGCAGTATTTT. The chain has TRBV4-3 and TRBJ2-3; TRBD2 matches 13 bases. The CDR3 extends over 19 amino acids. CDR1 is LGHNA, CDR2 YSLEER, per germline. Losses at the gene ends were 0 bases for V and 7 bases for J; bases not matched to a gene: 13.

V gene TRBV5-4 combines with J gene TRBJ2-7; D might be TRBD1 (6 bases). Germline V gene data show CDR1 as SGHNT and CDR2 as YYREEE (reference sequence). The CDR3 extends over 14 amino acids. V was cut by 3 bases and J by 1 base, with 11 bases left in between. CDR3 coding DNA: TGTGCCAGCAGCTCGGACAGTTTATCCTACGAGCAGTACTTC. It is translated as CASSSDSLSYEQYF.

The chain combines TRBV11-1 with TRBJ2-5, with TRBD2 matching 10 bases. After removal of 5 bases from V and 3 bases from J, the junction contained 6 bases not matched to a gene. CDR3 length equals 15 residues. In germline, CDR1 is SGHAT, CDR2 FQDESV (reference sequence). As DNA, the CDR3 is TGTGCCAGCAGCCTACTTCTAGCGGGGGAAGAGACCCAGTACTTC. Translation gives CASSLLLAGEETQYF.

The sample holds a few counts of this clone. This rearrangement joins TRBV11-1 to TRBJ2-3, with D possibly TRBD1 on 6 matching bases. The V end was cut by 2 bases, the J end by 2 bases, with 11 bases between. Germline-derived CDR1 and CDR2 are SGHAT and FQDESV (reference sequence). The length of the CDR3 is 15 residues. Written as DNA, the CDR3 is TGTGCCAGCAGCTTATCTGGACAGTTCACAGATACGCAGTATTTT. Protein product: CASSLSGQFTDTQYF.

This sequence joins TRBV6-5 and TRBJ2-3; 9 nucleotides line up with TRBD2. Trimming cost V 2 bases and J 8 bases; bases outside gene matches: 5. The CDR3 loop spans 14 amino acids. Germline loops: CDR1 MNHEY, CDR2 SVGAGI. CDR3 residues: CASSYGGGASTQYF. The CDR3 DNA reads TGTGCCAGCAGTTACGGCGGGGGGGCATCTACGCAGTATTTT.

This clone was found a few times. The CDR3 spells CASSEVGGVGEQYF. The DNA for the CDR3 is TGTGCCAGCAGTGAAGTTGGCGGGGTGGGCGAGCAGTACTTC. This chain links TRBV2 with TRBJ2-7, with D maybe TRBD2 (6 bases). Trimming left V 1 base short and J 6 bases short, with 13 bases between. The CDR3 has 14 residues. The germline V gene encodes CDR1 SNHLY and CDR2 FYNNEI.